This TCR beta chain derives from a study of blood T cell repertoires in COVID-19. Study summary: T cells, B-cell-depleted T cells, or PBMCs provided the cDNA or gDNA that served as material.

Study processing details: From reference gene primer amplification, estimates of nucleated cell counts were derived. TCRdb's table, derived via immunoSEQ multiplex PCR, lists solely in-frame clones and lacks some. D and trimming were read from the DNA, whereas the V and J calls and clone size are those reported in that table. The table shows fewer than 300,000 clones, with around 79% occurring only once. Germline trimming cut 5 bases from V and 5 bases from J; bases unmatched to any gene: 3. The CDR3 runs 14 residues. CDR1 and CDR2 from the germline V gene are SGHAT and FQNNGV. This chain links TRBV11-2 with TRBJ1-6, with 7 bases that match TRBD1. Sequenced: peripheral blood. The origin of this receptor is a woman older than 75 with acute or convalescent COVID-19. CDR3 sequence (DNA): TGTGCCAGCAGCCTTGGACAGGATAATTCACCCCTCCACTTT. Protein product: CASSLGQDNSPLHF.